The clone carrying this T cell receptor beta chain was observed once. No antigen is known for it. The source of the sample is a study of T cell responses to AZD1222 COVID-19 vaccine. Study-level findings and limits: Mostly white British, mostly female donors; authors suggested clonal diversity may be underestimated.

This table comes from immunoSEQ multiplex PCR, and its TCRdb copy is limited to in-frame clones, with some not included. The data hold 100,000 to 120,000 clones, with roughly 89% observed a single time. Trimming took 5 bases from V and 6 from J, leaving 24 bases between them. CDR3 length equals 17 residues. CDR1 is SGHTA and CDR2 is FQGTGA in the germline V gene. The sample in question was peripheral blood, obtained 28 days after the second AZD1222 dose. This chain uses TRBV7-3 with TRBJ2-3; D might be TRBD2 (6 bases). The source is an adult who received the AZD1222 COVID-19 vaccine. DNA of the CDR3: TGTGCCAGCAGCCTCCACTCCGGCCTTGGAGGGCCGGATACGCAGTATTTT. This encodes CASSLHSGLGGPDTQYF.